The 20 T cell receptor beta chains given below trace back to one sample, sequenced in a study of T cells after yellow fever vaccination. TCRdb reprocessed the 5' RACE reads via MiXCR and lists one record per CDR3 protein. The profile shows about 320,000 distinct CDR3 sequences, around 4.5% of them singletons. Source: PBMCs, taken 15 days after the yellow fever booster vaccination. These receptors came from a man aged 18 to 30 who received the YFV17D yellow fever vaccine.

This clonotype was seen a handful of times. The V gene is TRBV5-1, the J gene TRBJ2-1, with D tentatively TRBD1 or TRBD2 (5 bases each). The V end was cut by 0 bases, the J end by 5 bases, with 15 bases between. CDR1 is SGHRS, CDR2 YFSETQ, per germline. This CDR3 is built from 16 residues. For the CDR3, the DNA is TGCGCCAGCAGCTTGGCCCGGGGCAGGATAAACAATGAGCAGTTCTTC. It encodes CASSLARGRINNEQFF.

The CDR3 sequence is CSGQGNTDTQYF. CDR3 DNA sequence: TGCAGTGGCCAAGGAAACACAGATACGCAGTATTTT. The gene calls are TRBV20-1 and TRBJ2-3; D gene ambiguous. CDR1 and CDR2 (germline): DFQATT, SNEGSKA (reference sequence). CDR3 length equals 12 residues. Trimming stripped 7 bases from V and 2 bases from J, with 10 bases between.

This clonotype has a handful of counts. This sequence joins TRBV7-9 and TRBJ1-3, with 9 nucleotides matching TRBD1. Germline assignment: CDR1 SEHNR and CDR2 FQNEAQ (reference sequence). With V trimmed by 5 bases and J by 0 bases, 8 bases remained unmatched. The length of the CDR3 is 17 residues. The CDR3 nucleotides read TGTGCCAGCAGCCCCGGGACAGGGTTGCGCTCTGGAAACACCATATATTTT. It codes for CASSPGTGLRSGNTIYF.

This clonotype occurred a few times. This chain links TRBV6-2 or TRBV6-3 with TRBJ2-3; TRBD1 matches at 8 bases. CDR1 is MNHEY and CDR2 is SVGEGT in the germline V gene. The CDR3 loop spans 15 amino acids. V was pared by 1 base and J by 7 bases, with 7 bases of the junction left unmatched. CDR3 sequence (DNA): TGTGCCAGCAGTTACTTCCAGGGGGCGCGTAATACGCAGTATTTT. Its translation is CASSYFQGARNTQYF.

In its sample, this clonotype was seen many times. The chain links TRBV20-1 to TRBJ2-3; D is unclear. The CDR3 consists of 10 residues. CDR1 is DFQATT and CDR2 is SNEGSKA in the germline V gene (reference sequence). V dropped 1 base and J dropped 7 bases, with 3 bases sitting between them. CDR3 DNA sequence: TGCAGTGCTAGAGGCTATACGCAGTATTTT. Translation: CSARGYTQYF.

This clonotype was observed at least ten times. CDR3 sequence: CASSLGQGEQYV. For the CDR3, the DNA is TGTGCCAGCAGCCTAGGACAGGGCGAGCAGTACGTC. The rearrangement joins TRBV12-3 or TRBV12-4 to TRBJ2-7, with 8 bases that match TRBD1. There are 12 residues in the CDR3. With 6 bases clipped from V and 6 bases from J, the junction kept 4 bases outside the gene matches.

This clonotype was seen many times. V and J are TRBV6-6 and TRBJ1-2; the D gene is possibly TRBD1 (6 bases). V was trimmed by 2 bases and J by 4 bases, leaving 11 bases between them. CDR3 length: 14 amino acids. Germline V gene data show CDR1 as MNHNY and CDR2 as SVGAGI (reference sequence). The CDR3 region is CASSYAGVRYGYTF. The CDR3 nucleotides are TGTGCCAGCAGTTACGCAGGGGTTCGCTATGGCTACACCTTC.

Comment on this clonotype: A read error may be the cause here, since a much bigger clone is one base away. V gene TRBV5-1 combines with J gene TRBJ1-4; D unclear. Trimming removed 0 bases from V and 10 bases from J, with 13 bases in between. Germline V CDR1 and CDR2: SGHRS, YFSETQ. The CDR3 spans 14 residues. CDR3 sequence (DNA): TGCGCCAGCAGCTTGGAGGTCAGTGGAGGAAAACTGTTTTTT. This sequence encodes CASSLEVSGGKLFF.

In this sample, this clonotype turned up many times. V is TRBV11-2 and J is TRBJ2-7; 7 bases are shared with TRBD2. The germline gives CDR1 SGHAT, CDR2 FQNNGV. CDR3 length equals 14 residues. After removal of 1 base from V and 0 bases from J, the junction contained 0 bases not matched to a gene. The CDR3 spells CASSLGGGSYEQYV. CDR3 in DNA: TGTGCCAGCAGCTTAGGGGGGGGCTCCTACGAGCAGTACGTC.

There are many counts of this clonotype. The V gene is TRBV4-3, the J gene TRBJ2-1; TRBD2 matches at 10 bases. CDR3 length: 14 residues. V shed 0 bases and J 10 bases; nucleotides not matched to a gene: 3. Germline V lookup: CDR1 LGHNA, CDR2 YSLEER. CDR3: CASSQEPSGGEQFF. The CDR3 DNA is TGCGCCAGCAGCCAAGAGCCTAGCGGGGGAGAGCAGTTCTTC.

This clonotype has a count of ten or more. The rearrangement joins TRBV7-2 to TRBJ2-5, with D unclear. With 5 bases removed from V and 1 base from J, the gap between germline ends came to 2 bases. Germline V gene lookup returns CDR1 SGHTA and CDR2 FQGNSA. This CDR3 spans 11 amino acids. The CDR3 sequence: CASSIQETQYF. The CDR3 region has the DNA TGTGCCAGCAGCATCCAAGAGACCCAGTACTTC.

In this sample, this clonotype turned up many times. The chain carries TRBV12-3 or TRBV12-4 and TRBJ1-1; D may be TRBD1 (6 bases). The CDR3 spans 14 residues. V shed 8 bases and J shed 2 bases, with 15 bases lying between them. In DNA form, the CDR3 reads TGTGCCAGCGGGGTCGGGGGGCTCAACACTGAAGCTTTCTTT. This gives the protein CASGVGGLNTEAFF.

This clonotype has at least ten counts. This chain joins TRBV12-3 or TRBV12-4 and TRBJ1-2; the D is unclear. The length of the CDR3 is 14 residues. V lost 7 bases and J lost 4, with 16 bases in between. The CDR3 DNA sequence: TGTGCCAGCACCCCCGGAGGAGGATTCTATGGCTACACCTTC. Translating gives CASTPGGGFYGYTF.

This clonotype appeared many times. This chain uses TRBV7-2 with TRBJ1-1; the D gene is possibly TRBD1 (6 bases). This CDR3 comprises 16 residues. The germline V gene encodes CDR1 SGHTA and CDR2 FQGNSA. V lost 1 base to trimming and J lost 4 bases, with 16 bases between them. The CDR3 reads CASSLGGGAGSTEAFF. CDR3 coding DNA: TGTGCCAGCAGCTTAGGAGGGGGGGCGGGTAGCACTGAAGCTTTCTTT.

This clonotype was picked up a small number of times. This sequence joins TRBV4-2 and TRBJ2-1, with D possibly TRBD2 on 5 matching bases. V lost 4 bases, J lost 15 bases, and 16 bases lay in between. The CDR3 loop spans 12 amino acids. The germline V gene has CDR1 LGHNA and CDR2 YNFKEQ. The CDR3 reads CASSPVGGFGFF. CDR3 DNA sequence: TGTGCCAGCAGCCCAGTTGGCGGGTTCGGGTTCTTC.

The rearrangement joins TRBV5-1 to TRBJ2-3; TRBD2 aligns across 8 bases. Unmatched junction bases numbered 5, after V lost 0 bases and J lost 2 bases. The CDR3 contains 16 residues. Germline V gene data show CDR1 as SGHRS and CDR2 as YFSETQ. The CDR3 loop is CASSLAKAGVTDTQYF. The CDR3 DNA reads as TGCGCCAGCAGCTTGGCCAAAGCGGGGGTCACAGATACGCAGTATTTT.

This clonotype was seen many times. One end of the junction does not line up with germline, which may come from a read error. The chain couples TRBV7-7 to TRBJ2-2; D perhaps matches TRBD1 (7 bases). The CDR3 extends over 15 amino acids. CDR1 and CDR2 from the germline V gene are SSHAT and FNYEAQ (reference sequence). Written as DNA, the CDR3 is TGTGCTAGCAGCTTTGCGGGACAGAGTACCGGGGAGCTGTTTTTT. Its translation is CASSFAGQSTGELFF.

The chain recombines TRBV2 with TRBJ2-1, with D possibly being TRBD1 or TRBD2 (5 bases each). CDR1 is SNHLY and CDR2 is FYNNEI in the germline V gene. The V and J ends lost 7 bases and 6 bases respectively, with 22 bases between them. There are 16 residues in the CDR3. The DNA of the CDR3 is TGTGCCAGCATCTGGACGGGACCCACGGCGGGCAATGAGCAGTTCTTC. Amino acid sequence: CASIWTGPTAGNEQFF.

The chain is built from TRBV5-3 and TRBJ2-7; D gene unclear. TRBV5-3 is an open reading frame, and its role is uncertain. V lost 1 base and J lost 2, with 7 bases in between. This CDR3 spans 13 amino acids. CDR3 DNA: TGTGCCAGAAGCTTGCAAATTACCTACGAGCAGTACGTC. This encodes CARSLQITYEQYV.

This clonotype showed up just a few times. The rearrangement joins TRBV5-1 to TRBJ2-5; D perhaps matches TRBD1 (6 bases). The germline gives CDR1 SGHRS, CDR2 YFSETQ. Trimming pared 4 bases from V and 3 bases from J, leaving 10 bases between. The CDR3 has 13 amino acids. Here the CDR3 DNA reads TGCGCCAGCAGCCTGAAGGGGGAAGAGACCCAGTACTTC. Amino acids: CASSLKGEETQYF.